This TCR beta chain emerged from a study of blood T cell repertoires in COVID-19. Turning to the study itself: Specimens from acute and convalescent COVID-19 originated in the United States, Italy and Spain. T cells, B-cell-depleted T cells, or PBMCs supplied cDNA or gDNA.

In the original workflow: Reference gene primers were amplified, and this amplification served to estimate nucleated cell counts. Produced via immunoSEQ multiplex PCR; TCRdb's table is partial and in-frame only. V, J and clone size were drawn from that table, and D and trimming were deduced from the DNA. The table lists some 120,000 clones, around 80% of them singletons, with approximately 2% in the top ten. V lost 4 bases to trimming and J lost 0 bases, with 6 bases between them. The CDR3 is 13 amino acids. Germline-derived CDR1 and CDR2 are MDHEN and SYDVKM. The TCR sequence derives from a man in his 70s with acute or convalescent COVID-19. Material for sequencing was peripheral blood. The chain joins TRBV28 to TRBJ1-1; D not certain. The CDR3 DNA reads TGTGCCAGCAGTTGGCCAATGAACACTGAAGCTTTCTTT. The encoded protein is CASSWPMNTEAFF.